The T cell receptor beta chain described here comes from a study of blood T cell repertoires in COVID-19. Study-level information: Donors in the United States, Italy and Spain gave samples during acute or convalescent COVID-19. T cells, B-cell-depleted T cells, or PBMCs supplied cDNA or gDNA.

As handled by the study authors: It was from reference gene primer amplification that nucleated cell counts were estimated. Measured with immunoSEQ multiplex PCR; TCRdb has only the in-frame clones, and not every one. The DNA gave D and trimming, while V, J and clone size come from that table. The table shows about 220,000 clones, with roughly 85% occurring only once. Patients at the Seattle site were enrolled during active infection and followed longitudinally. Sequenced: peripheral blood. This clonotype originated in a woman aged 70-85 years with COVID-19, enrolled during active disease.

CDR3 DNA: TGTGCCAGCAGCCAATCCCAGGGAGGGAAGCAGTTCTTC. Protein product: CASSQSQGGKQFF. This sequence joins TRBV14 and TRBJ2-1; TRBD2 aligns across 7 bases. The V segment lost 2 bases and the J segment 11 bases; nucleotides outside the gene matches: 6. The CDR3 spans 13 residues. Germline assignment: CDR1 SGHDN and CDR2 FVKESK.